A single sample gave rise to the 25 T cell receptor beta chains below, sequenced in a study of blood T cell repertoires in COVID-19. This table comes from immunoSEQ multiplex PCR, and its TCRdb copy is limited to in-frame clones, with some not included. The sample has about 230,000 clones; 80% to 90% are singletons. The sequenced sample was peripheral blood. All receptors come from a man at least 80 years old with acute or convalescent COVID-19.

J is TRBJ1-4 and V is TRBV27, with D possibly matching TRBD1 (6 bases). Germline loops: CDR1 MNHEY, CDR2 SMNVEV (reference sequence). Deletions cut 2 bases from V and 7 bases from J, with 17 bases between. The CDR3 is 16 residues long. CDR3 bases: TGTGCCAGCAGTTTAGGGCGGGGGGGGGCGAGTGAAAAACTGTTTTTT. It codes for CASSLGRGGASEKLFF.

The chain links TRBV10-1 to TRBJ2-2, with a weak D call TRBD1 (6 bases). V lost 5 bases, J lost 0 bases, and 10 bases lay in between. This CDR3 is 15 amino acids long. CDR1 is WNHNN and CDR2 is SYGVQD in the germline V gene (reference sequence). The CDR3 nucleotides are TGCGCCAGCAGTCCCGGGACAACGAACACCGGGGAGCTGTTTTTT. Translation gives CASSPGTTNTGELFF.

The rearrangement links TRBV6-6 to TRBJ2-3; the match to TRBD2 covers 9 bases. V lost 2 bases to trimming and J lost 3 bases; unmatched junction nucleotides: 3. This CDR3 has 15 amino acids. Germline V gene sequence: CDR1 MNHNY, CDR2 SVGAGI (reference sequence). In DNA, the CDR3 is TGTGCCAGCAGTTACGGGAGCGGGAGGACAGATACGCAGTATTTT. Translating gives CASSYGSGRTDTQYF.

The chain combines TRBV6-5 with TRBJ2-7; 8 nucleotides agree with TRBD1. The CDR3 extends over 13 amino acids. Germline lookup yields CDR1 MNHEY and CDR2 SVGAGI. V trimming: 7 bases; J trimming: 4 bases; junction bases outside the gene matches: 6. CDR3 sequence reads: CASINRGTYEQYF. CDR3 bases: TGTGCCAGCATTAACAGGGGGACGTACGAGCAGTACTTC.

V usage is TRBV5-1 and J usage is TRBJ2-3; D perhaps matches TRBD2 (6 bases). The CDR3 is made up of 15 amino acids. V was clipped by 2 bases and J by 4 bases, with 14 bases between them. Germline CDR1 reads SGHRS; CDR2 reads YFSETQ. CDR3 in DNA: TGCGCCAGCAGCTTCTCCGGGACTTGGGCAGATACGCAGTATTTT. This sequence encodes CASSFSGTWADTQYF.

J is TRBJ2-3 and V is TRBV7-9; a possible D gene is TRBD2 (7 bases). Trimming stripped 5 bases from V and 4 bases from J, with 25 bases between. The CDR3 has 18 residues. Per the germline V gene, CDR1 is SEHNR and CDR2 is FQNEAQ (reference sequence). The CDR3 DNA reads TGTGCCAGCAGCCTGCGCTTCGGGCGCGGGGGACAACCAGATACGCAGTATTTT. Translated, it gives CASSLRFGRGGQPDTQYF.

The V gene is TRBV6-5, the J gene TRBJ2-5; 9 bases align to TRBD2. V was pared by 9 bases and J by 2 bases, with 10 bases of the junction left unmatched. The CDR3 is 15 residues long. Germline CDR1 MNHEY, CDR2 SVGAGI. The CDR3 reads CASSPRGGAQETQYF. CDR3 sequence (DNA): TGTGCCAGTAGTCCGCGGGGGGGGGCACAAGAGACCCAGTACTTC.

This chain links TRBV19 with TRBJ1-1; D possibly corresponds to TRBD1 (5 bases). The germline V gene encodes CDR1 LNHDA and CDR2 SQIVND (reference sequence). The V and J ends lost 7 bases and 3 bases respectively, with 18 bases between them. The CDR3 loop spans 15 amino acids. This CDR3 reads CASTTAWAGDTEAFF. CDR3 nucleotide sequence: TGTGCCAGTACCACCGCGTGGGCGGGGGACACTGAAGCTTTCTTT.

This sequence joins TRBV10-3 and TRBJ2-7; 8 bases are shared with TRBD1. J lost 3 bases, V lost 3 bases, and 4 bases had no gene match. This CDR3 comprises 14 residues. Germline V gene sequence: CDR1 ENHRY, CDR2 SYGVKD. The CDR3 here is CAISDRTGYYEQYF. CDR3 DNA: TGTGCCATCAGTGACCGGACAGGGTACTACGAGCAGTACTTC.

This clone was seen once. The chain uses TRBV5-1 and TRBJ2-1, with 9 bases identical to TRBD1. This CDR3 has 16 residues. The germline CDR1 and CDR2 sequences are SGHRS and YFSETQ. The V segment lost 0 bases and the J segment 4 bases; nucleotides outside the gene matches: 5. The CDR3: CASSLGGTGLYNEQFF. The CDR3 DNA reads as TGCGCCAGCAGCTTGGGGGGGACAGGGCTTTACAATGAGCAGTTCTTC.

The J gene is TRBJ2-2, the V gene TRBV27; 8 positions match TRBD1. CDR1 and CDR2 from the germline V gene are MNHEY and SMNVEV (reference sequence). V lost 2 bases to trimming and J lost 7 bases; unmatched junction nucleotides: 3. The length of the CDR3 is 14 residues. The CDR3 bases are TGTGCCAGCAGTTTAGCAGGGGGCAGCGGGGAGCTGTTTTTT. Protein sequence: CASSLAGGSGELFF.

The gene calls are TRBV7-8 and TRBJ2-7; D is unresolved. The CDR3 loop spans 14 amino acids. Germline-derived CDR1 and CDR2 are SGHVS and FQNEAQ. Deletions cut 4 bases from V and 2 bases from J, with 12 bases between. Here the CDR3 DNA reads TGTGCCAGCAGCTACGGCCCGGGTCCCTACGAGCAGTACTTC. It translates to CASSYGPGPYEQYF.

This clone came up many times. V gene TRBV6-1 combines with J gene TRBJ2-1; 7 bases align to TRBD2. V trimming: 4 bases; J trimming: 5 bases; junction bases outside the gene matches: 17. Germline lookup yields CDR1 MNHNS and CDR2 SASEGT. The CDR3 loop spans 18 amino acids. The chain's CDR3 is CASSVGPLGGSGDNEQFF. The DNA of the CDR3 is TGTGCCAGCAGTGTGGGTCCCCTGGGGGGGAGTGGCGACAATGAGCAGTTCTTC.

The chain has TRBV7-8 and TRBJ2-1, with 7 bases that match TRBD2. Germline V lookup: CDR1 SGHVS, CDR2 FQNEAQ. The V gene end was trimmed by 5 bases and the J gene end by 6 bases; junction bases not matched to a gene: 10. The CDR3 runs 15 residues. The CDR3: CASSLLAGVGNEQFF. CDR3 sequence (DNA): TGTGCCAGCAGCCTGTTGGCGGGAGTTGGCAATGAGCAGTTCTTC.

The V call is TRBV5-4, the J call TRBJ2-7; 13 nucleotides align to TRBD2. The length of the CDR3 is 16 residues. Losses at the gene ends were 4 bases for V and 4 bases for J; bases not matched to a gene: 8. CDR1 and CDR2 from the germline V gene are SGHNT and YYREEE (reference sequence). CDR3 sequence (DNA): TGTGCCAGCAGCCCGGGACTAGCGGGAACCGGGTACGAGCAGTACTTC. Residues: CASSPGLAGTGYEQYF.

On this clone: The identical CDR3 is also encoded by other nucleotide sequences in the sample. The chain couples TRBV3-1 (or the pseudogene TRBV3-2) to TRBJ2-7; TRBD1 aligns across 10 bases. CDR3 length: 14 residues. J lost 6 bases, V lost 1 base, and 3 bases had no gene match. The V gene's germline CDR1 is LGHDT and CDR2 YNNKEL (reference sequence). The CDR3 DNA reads TGTGCCAGCAGCCAAGGTAGGGACAGGGGCGAGCAGTACTTC. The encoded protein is CASSQGRDRGEQYF.

CDR3 DNA: TGTGCCAGCAGTTCCAGGATTCTTGGGGGGAGGAGCTCCTACAATGAGCAGTTCTTC. Translating it yields CASSSRILGGRSSYNEQFF. The chain has TRBV27 and TRBJ2-1; D perhaps matches TRBD2 (6 bases). The CDR3 has 19 residues. CDR1 and CDR2 from the germline V gene are MNHEY and SMNVEV (reference sequence). Trimming shortened V by 4 bases and J by 0 bases, and 22 bases separated the two germline ends.

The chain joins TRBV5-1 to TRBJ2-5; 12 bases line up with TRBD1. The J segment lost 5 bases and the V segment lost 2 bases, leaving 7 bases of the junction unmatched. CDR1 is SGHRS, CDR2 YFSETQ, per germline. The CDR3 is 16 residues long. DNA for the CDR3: TGCGCCAGCAGCTTAACCCCGGGACAGGGGGCCGAGACCCAGTACTTC. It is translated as CASSLTPGQGAETQYF. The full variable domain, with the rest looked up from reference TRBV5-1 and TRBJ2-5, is KAGVTQTPRYLIKTRGQQVTLSCSPISGHRSVSWYQQTPGQGLQFLFEYFSETQRNKGNFPGRFSGRQFSNSRSEMNVSTLELGDSALYLCASSLTPGQGAETQYFGPGTRLLVL.

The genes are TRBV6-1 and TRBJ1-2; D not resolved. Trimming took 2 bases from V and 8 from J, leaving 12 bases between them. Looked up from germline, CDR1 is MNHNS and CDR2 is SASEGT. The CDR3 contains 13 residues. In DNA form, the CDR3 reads TGTGCCAGCAGTGAATTGAGAGGGTTGGGCTACACCTTC. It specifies CASSELRGLGYTF.

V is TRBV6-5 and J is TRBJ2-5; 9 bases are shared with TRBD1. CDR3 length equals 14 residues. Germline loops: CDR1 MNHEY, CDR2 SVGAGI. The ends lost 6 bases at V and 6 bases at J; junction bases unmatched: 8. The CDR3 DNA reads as TGTGCCAGCAGGCCCACAGGGGGCGGGAAGACCCAGTACTTC. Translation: CASRPTGGGKTQYF.

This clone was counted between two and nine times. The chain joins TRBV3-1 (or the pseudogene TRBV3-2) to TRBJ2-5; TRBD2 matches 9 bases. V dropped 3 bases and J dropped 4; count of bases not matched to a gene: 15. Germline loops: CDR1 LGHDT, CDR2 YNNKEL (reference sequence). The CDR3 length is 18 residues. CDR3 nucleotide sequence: TGTGCCAGCAGCCATCGGCTAGCGGGAAATAGGGCCGTAGAGACCCAGTACTTC. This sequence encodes CASSHRLAGNRAVETQYF.

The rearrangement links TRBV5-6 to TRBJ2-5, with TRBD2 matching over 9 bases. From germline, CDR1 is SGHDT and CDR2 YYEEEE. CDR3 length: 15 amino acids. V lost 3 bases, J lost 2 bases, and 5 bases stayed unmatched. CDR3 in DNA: TGTGCCAGCAGCTGGGCTAGCGGGAATCAAGAGACCCAGTACTTC. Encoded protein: CASSWASGNQETQYF.

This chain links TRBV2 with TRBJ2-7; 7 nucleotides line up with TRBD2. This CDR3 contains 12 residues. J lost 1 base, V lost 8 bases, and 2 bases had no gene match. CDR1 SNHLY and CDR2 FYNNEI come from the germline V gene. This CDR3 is CASGRDSYEQYF. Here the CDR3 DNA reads TGTGCCAGCGGGAGGGATTCCTACGAGCAGTACTTC.

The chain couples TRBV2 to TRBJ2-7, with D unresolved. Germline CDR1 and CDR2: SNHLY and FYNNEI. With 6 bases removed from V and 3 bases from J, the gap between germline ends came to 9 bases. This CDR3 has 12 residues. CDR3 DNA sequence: TGTGCCAGCAGGGAGACCAGCTACGAGCAGTACTTC. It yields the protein CASRETSYEQYF.

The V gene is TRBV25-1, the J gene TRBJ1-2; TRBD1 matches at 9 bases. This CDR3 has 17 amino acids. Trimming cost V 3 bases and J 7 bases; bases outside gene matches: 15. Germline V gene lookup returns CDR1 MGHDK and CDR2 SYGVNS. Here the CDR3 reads CASSEPRPGQGFGGYTF. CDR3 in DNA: TGTGCCAGCAGTGAGCCCAGACCGGGACAGGGATTCGGTGGCTACACCTTC.